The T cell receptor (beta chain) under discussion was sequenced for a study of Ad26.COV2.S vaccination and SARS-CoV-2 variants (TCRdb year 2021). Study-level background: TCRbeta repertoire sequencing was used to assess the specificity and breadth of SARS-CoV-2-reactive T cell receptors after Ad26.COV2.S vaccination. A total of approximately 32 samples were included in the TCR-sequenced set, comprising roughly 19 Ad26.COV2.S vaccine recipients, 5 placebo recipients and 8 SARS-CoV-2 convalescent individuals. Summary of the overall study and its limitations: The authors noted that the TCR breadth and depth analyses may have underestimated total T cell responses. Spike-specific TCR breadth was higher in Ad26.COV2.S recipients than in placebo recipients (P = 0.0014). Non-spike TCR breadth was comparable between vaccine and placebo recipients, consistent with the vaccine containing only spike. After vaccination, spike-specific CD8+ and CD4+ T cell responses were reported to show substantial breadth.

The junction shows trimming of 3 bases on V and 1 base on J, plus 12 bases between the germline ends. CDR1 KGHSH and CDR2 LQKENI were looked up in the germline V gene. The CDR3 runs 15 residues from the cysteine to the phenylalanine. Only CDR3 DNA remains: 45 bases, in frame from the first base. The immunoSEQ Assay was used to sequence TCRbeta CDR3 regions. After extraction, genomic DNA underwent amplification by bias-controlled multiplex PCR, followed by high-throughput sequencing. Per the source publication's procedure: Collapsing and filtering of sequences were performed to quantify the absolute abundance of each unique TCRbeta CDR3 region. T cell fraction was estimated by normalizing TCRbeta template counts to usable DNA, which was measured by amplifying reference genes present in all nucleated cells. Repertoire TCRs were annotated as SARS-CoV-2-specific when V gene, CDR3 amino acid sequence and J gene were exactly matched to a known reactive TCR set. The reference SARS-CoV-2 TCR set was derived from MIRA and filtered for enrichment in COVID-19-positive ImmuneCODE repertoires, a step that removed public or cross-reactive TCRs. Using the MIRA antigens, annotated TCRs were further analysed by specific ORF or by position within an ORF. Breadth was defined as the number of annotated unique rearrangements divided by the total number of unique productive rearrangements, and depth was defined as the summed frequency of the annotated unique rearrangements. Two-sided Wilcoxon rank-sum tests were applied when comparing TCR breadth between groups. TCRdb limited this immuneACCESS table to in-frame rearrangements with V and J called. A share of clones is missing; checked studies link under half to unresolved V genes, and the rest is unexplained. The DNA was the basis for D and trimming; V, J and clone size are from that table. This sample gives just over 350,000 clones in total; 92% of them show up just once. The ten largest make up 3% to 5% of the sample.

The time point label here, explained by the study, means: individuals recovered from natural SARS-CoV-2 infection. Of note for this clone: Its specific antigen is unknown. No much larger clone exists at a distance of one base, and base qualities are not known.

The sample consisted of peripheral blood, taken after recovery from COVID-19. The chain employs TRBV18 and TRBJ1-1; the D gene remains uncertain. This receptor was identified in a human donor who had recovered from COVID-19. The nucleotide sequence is TGTGCCAGCTCACCCAAGGGTTTCGGGAACACTGAAGCTTTCTTT. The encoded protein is CASSPKGFGNTEAFF.